The clone carrying this T cell receptor beta chain occurred a few times. The second PCR ran about 6 to 11 cycles with a sample-barcoded 5' primer and J-beta primers. Template switching added a 12-random-nucleotide identifier to every cDNA molecule. TCRdb called the 5' RACE reads again in MiXCR, with one record for every CDR3 protein. The sample lists 710,000 or so distinct CDR3 sequences; roughly 20% were seen once. The data stem from a study of blood T cells in healthy people across ages. The CDR3 is made up of 18 amino acids. Germline lookup yields CDR1 SGHTA and CDR2 FQGNSA. The J segment lost 3 bases and the V segment lost 0 bases, leaving 9 bases of the junction unmatched.

This rearrangement joins TRBV7-2 to TRBJ2-5; 11 bases align to TRBD2. Sequenced input: blood. The source of this sequence is a man between 70 and 80 years old in good health. CDR3 region: CASSLAGLAGNLEETQYF. Written as DNA, the CDR3 is TGTGCCAGCAGCTTAGCAGGACTAGCGGGTAACCTAGAAGAGACCCAGTACTTC.